The clone carrying this TCR beta chain showed up just once. The data belong to a study of blood T cell repertoires in COVID-19. Assay: immunoSEQ multiplex PCR; the TCRdb copy retains only in-frame clones and omits some. The table records about 160,000 clones, roughly 83% of them present only once. CDR3 length equals 15 residues. Trimming left V 9 bases short and J 7 bases short, with 25 bases between. This TCR came from a woman of 80 years or more with active or convalescent COVID-19. Sequenced sample: peripheral blood. V gene TRBV5-3 combines with J gene TRBJ1-2; D is possibly TRBD1 (6 bases). TRBV5-3 is given ORF status, its function remaining uncertain. The CDR3, as DNA: TGTGCCATCCGGGACATCCCGGAAGGGGTGCTTGGCTACACCTTC. Residues: CAIRDIPEGVLGYTF.